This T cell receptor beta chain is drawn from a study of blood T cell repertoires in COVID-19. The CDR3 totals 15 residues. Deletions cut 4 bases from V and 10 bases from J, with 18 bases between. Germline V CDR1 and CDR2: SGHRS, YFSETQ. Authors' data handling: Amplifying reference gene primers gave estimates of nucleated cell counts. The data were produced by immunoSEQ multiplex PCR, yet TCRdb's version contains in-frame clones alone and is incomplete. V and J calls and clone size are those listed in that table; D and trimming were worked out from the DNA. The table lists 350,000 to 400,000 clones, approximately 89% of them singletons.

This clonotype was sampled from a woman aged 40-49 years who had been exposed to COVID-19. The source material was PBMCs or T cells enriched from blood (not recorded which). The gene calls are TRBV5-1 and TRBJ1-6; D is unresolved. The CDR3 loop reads CASSPLSETKSPLHF. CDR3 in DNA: TGCGCCAGCAGCCCGTTGTCGGAGACTAAATCACCCCTCCACTTT.